This passage covers 8 T cell receptor beta chains from one sample sequenced in a study of blood T cell repertoires in COVID-19. Measured with immunoSEQ multiplex PCR; TCRdb has only the in-frame clones, and not every one. Here the sample spans just over 150,000 clones, roughly 90% being singletons. Sequencing was carried out using PBMCs or T cells enriched from blood (not recorded which). The receptors were gathered from a woman in her forties or fifties who had recovered from COVID-19.

This chain connects TRBV7-9 to TRBJ2-2; no reliable D call. The CDR3 is 16 residues long. Per germline, CDR1 SEHNR and CDR2 FQNEAQ (reference sequence). Trimming pared 4 bases from V and 0 bases from J, leaving 12 bases between. The CDR3 nucleotides are TGTGCCAGCAGCTCCCCTTTGGTAGCGAACACCGGGGAGCTGTTTTTT. It translates to CASSSPLVANTGELFF.

V is TRBV7-2 and J is TRBJ2-3; D gene ambiguous. Germline V gives CDR1 SGHTA, CDR2 FQGNSA. The CDR3 totals 18 residues. V was cut by 2 bases and J by 0 bases, with 18 bases left in between. The CDR3 spells CASSLRGPARKSTDTQYF. The CDR3 nucleotides read TGTGCCAGCAGCTTAAGAGGCCCAGCGCGGAAGAGCACAGATACGCAGTATTTT.

The chain couples TRBV15 to TRBJ2-7; D possibly corresponds to TRBD1 (5 bases). The germline CDR1 and CDR2 sequences are LNHNV and YYDKDF (reference sequence). This CDR3 is built from 15 residues. V lost 4 bases and J lost 2, with 15 bases in between. Here the CDR3 DNA reads TGTGCCACCAGCACGGGCCAGGGTCATACCTACGAGCAGTACTTC. Its translation: CATSTGQGHTYEQYF.

This chain uses TRBV5-1 with TRBJ2-1; maybe TRBD1 (6 bases). The V end lost 2 bases, the J end lost 2 bases, and 14 bases lay between the germline ends. CDR1 SGHRS and CDR2 YFSETQ come from the germline V gene. CDR3 size: 16 residues. CDR3 sequence reads: CASSLTPGTTYNEQFF. CDR3 in DNA: TGCGCCAGCAGCTTAACCCCCGGGACAACCTACAATGAGCAGTTCTTC. Filled out from reference TRBV5-1 and TRBJ2-1, the complete variable domain reads KAGVTQTPRYLIKTRGQQVTLSCSPISGHRSVSWYQQTPGQGLQFLFEYFSETQRNKGNFPGRFSGRQFSNSRSEMNVSTLELGDSALYLCASSLTPGTTYNEQFFGPGTRLTVL.

The genes are TRBV19 and TRBJ1-6; TRBD1 matches at 8 bases. Germline trimming cut 3 bases from V and 10 bases from J; bases unmatched to any gene: 14. The CDR3 extends over 17 amino acids. Germline CDR1 and CDR2: LNHDA and SQIVND (reference sequence). CDR3 bases: TGTGCCAGTAGTATTGGGGGGGTCGGACAGGGCCTCTCACCCCTCCACTTT. It specifies CASSIGGVGQGLSPLHF.

This chain joins TRBV4-1 and TRBJ1-5, with D possibly TRBD1 on 5 matching bases. The germline CDR1 and CDR2 sequences are MGHRA and YSYEKL. The ends were cut back, 1 base at V and 11 bases at J, with 15 bases in the middle. This CDR3 is 14 amino acids long. The CDR3 region is CASSQVWQGRTQHF. In DNA form, the CDR3 reads TGCGCCAGCAGCCAAGTATGGCAGGGCAGGACCCAGCATTTT.

The chain couples TRBV7-2 to TRBJ2-1, with 9 nucleotides matching TRBD1. V was clipped by 1 base and J by 8 bases; unmatched bases: 6. Germline V gene sequence: CDR1 SGHTA, CDR2 FQGNSA. There are 15 residues in the CDR3. Here the CDR3 DNA reads TGTGCCAGCAGCTTAGGTCCGGGACAGGGTCATGAGCAGTTCTTC. Amino acids: CASSLGPGQGHEQFF.

This chain joins TRBV11-3 and TRBJ1-1, with D unclear. Trimming shortened V by 3 bases and J by 5 bases, and 13 bases separated the two germline ends. Germline-derived CDR1 and CDR2 are SGHNT and YENEEA. CDR3 size: 14 residues. CDR3 loop: CASSFSTGRTEAFF. In DNA form, the CDR3 reads TGTGCCAGCAGCTTTTCTACGGGGAGGACTGAAGCTTTCTTT.